This TCR beta chain was sequenced for a study of blood T cell repertoires in COVID-19 (dated by TCRdb to about 2020). For the wider study: Collaborator samples came from the United States, Italy and Spain and covered acute and convalescent phases of COVID-19. The material from the prospective study consisted of cDNA or gDNA derived from T cells, B-cell-depleted T cells, or PBMCs. The dataset comprised deeply sampled blood TCRbeta repertoires from subjects exposed to, actively infected with, or recovered from COVID-19. The repertoires were made available in a free public database intended to serve as a resource for research on the immune response to SARS-CoV-2. Samples came from the ongoing ImmuneRACE study (first 160 participants) plus 1,254 subjects from 6 global collaborators. Nearly every sample came with metadata listing a de-identified subject ID, COVID-19 status, age in years and sex. HLA class I and class II types, where available, came from metadata supplied by the sample provider rather than from assay-based typing.

Here is what the overall study found, with its caveats: How much clinical and demographic metadata was included differed by source and by participant, and the metadata was provided uncurated.

As concerns this clone: Its binding antigen is unknown. No base quality values were provided; no much bigger clone lies one nucleotide off.

TCRbeta CDR3 regions were amplified from genomic DNA by means of the immunoSEQ Assay, a bias-controlled multiplex PCR. The published analysis was carried out like this. Within the assay, amplification of reference gene primers was used to estimate how many nucleated cells each sample contained. To quantify the absolute abundance of each unique TCRbeta CDR3 rearrangement, sequence reads were collapsed and filtered. For each sample, productive Simpson clonality was calculated by taking the square root of Simpson's diversity index across productive rearrangements. TCRdb limited this immuneACCESS table to in-frame rearrangements with V and J called. A share of clones is missing; checked studies link under half to unresolved V genes, and the rest is unexplained. The DNA was the basis for D and trimming; V, J and clone size are from that table. The sample includes 300,000 to 500,000 clones, with approximately 87% observed a single time. The ten largest clones represent 0.9% to 1% of the sample.

Participants in the prospective study were aged roughly 18 to 100 years, lived in some 24 United States geographic areas, and enrolled through a virtual design. To assign participants to cohorts, the prospective study relied on clinical history that participants themselves reported in a screening survey and a study questionnaire. Each participant in the prospective study had whole blood, serum and a nasopharyngeal or oropharyngeal swab collected by mobile phlebotomists. Additional blood draws and questionnaires over a 2-month period could optionally be provided by prospective study participants. Blood samples from the prospective study were shipped frozen or at room temperature prior to DNA extraction. This clonotype originated in a woman aged 25 to 45 with acute COVID-19. The sample consisted of PBMCs or T cells enriched from blood (not recorded which).

The CDR3 protein sequence reads: CASRPFRDNSYEQYF. The nucleotides read TGTGCCAGCAGACCTTTTCGGGACAATTCCTACGAGCAGTACTTC. The chain is made from TRBV2 and TRBJ2-7, and possibly TRBD1, on 6 matching bases. The CDR3 measures 15 amino acids from cysteine to phenylalanine. The CDR3 DNA has 45 bases and is translated from base 1. CDR1 and CDR2 (SNHLY, FYNNEI) derive from the germline V gene. V sheds 6 bases and J sheds 1 base, leaving 16 bases between their ends.